This paragraph covers one T cell receptor beta chain sequence. The target antigen is unknown. CDR1 and CDR2 (germline): SGHTA, FQGNSA. Trimming removed 1 base at V and 1 base at J, with 10 bases between. There are 15 residues in the CDR3. TCRdb re-derived calls from the 5' RACE reads in MiXCR, one entry per CDR3 protein. This sample yields around 340,000 distinct CDR3 sequences, of which roughly 21% are seen a single time; approximately 12% belongs to the top ten. This specimen belongs to a study of T-cell memory formation after mild COVID-19. Study-level information: TCR clustering was largely donor specific. Study-wide results and limits: That cross-reactive memory joined was suggested by some responding clones appearing in pre-infection memory.

This receptor was obtained from an adult woman who had mild COVID-19 (a few samples of this study predate the infection). Cell type and time point are not known. The sample consisted of PBMCs or a T cell subset sorted from them (not recorded which). The V and J genes are TRBV7-2 and TRBJ1-1; D remains unclear. The CDR3 region is CASSLVWMGNTEAFF. The CDR3 coding sequence is TGTGCCAGCAGCTTAGTTTGGATGGGGAACACTGAAGCTTTCTTT.